This passage covers 15 T cell receptor beta chains from one sample sequenced in a study of Tregs in tolerant kidney transplant recipients. The repertoire was sequenced with immunoSEQ multiplex PCR; TCRdb's copy has only in-frame clones and lacks some. The sample yields more than 90,000 clones, 85% to 95% seen once. Material for sequencing was CD4+ T cells from blood. These receptors were taken from a human donor in good health.

The chain couples TRBV28 to TRBJ2-1, with TRBD2 matching over 10 bases. The trim removed 8 bases at V and 3 bases at J, leaving 16 bases unmatched. The CDR3 is 18 amino acids. Germline V gives CDR1 MDHEN, CDR2 SYDVKM. Written as DNA, the CDR3 is TGTGCCAGCCCTCCGTGGGCTAGCGGGAGTTGGGACTACAATGAGCAGTTCTTC. It specifies CASPPWASGSWDYNEQFF.

This sequence joins TRBV5-5 and TRBJ2-3, with 8 bases fitting TRBD1. Germline V gives CDR1 SGHKS, CDR2 YYEKEE (reference sequence). V lost 4 bases, J lost 4 bases, and 8 bases stayed unmatched. This CDR3 contains 15 residues. The CDR3 coding sequence is TGTGCCAGCAGCAGACTTTTGACAGGGGCAGATACGCAGTATTTT. Translating it yields CASSRLLTGADTQYF.

V usage is TRBV19 and J usage is TRBJ1-1; the D is unclear. CDR1 is LNHDA and CDR2 is SQIVND in the germline V gene (reference sequence). The CDR3 totals 14 residues. Between the trimmed V and J ends, which lost 4 bases and 3 bases, there was a span of 12 bases. CDR3 DNA: TGTGCCAGTAGTAATGGGTGGTATCACACTGAAGCTTTCTTT. Translation: CASSNGWYHTEAFF. The full variable domain, completed using reference TRBV19 and TRBJ1-1, is DGGITQSPKYLFRKEGQNVTLSCEQNLNHDAMYWYRQDPGQGLRLIYYSQIVNDFQKGDIAEGYSVSREKKESFPLTVTSAQKNPTAFYLCASSNGWYHTEAFFGQGTRLTVV.

The J gene is TRBJ1-2, the V gene TRBV14, with TRBD1 matching over 9 bases. With 1 base clipped from V and 6 bases from J, the junction kept 9 bases outside the gene matches. Germline loops: CDR1 SGHDN, CDR2 FVKESK. The CDR3 is 16 residues long. The CDR3 loop is CASSQGDRVRGHGYTF. CDR3 nucleotide sequence: TGTGCCAGCAGCCAAGGGGACAGGGTCCGGGGACATGGCTACACCTTC.

This chain connects TRBV7-9 to TRBJ2-7; TRBD2 matches 11 bases. CDR3 size: 15 residues. Germline V gene sequence: CDR1 SEHNR, CDR2 FQNEAQ (reference sequence). V lost 3 bases, J lost 2 bases, and 3 bases stayed unmatched. The CDR3 bases are TGTGCCAGCAGCTTGTCTAGCGGGAGGACCTACGAGCAGTACTTC. Translating it yields CASSLSSGRTYEQYF.

This clone showed up just a few times. J is TRBJ2-3 and V is TRBV5-4; a possible D gene is TRBD2 (6 bases). The V end was cut by 4 bases, the J end by 2 bases, with 17 bases between. The CDR3 contains 16 residues. Germline CDR1 SGHNT, CDR2 YYREEE (reference sequence). CDR3 loop: CASSPGRRGPTDTQYF. The CDR3 DNA is TGTGCCAGCAGCCCGGGACGGCGGGGCCCCACAGATACGCAGTATTTT.

The CDR3 DNA reads TGCGCCAGCAGCCCGAAGACAGGACCGAACACTGAAGCTTTCTTT. Its translation: CASSPKTGPNTEAFF. The chain couples TRBV5-1 to TRBJ1-1, with D perhaps TRBD1 (6 bases). Germline-derived CDR1 and CDR2 are SGHRS and YFSETQ. The CDR3 consists of 15 residues. The ends were cut back, 4 bases at V and 1 base at J, with 14 bases in the middle.

The chain couples TRBV6-5 to TRBJ2-7; D not certain. This CDR3 has 11 residues. The germline V gene encodes CDR1 MNHEY and CDR2 SVGAGI. The ends were cut back, 2 bases at V and 7 bases at J, with 6 bases in the middle. The CDR3 bases are TGTGCCAGCAGTTACGGAGTTGAGCAGTACTTC. This gives the protein CASSYGVEQYF.

This chain joins TRBV5-1 and TRBJ1-4, with 10 bases that match TRBD1. CDR1 is SGHRS and CDR2 is YFSETQ in the germline V gene. The J segment lost 3 bases and the V segment lost 5 bases, leaving 7 bases of the junction unmatched. The length of the CDR3 is 16 residues. CDR3: CASRVGQGDANEKLFF. The CDR3 DNA follows: TGCGCCAGCAGGGTCGGACAGGGGGATGCTAATGAAAAACTGTTTTTT.

This chain links TRBV6-1 with TRBJ2-1; 11 positions agree with TRBD2. The germline V gene has CDR1 MNHNS and CDR2 SASEGT. The CDR3 consists of 16 residues. After removal of 1 base from V and 4 bases from J, the junction contained 3 bases not matched to a gene. The DNA of the CDR3 is TGTGCCAGCAGTGAAGGGCGACTAGCGGGGTACAATGAGCAGTTCTTC. Translation: CASSEGRLAGYNEQFF.

The CDR3 region has the DNA TGTGCCAGCAGCTTATATCGGTCACTAGCGGGAGTCGGGGAGCTGTTTTTT. It encodes CASSLYRSLAGVGELFF. The rearrangement joins TRBV11-2 to TRBJ2-2; TRBD2 agrees at 11 bases. J was trimmed by 7 bases and V by 2 bases; bases with no gene match: 9. This CDR3 comprises 17 residues. CDR1 is SGHAT, CDR2 FQNNGV, per germline.

The chain uses TRBV2 and TRBJ2-1, with 8 positions matching TRBD2. Germline V gene lookup returns CDR1 SNHLY and CDR2 FYNNEI. CDR3 size: 18 residues. Trimming at V came to 8 bases and at J to 0 bases, leaving 15 bases not matched to a gene. In DNA, the CDR3 is TGTGCCAGCCCTCCGGTTGGGTTAGCGGGGAGCTCCTACAATGAGCAGTTCTTC. This codes for CASPPVGLAGSSYNEQFF. Full variable domain (remainder filled in from reference TRBV2 and TRBJ2-1): EPEVTQTPSHQVTQMGQEVILRCVPISNHLYFYWYRQILGQKVEFLVSFYNNEISEKSEIFDDQFSVERPDGSNFTLKIRSTKLEDSAMYFCASPPVGLAGSSYNEQFFGPGTRLTVL.

V gene TRBV30 combines with J gene TRBJ2-7; 8 nucleotides align to TRBD2. CDR3 size: 13 residues. With 2 bases clipped from V and 6 bases from J, the junction kept 6 bases outside the gene matches. CDR1 and CDR2 (germline): GTSNPN, SVGIG (reference sequence). CDR3 nucleotide sequence: TGTGCCTGGAGTCCAGGACTAGCTGGCGAGCAGTACTTC. This codes for CAWSPGLAGEQYF.

The rearrangement uses TRBV10-2 and TRBJ2-2; D not certain. This CDR3 has 19 amino acids. Trimming removed 2 bases at V and 2 bases at J, with 21 bases between. Germline-derived CDR1 and CDR2 are WSHSY and SAAADI. The CDR3 protein is CASSERTPSYPLNTGELFF. CDR3 DNA: TGCGCCAGCAGTGAGAGGACCCCTTCCTACCCTTTAAACACCGGGGAGCTGTTTTTT.

The chain links TRBV5-1 to TRBJ2-6; D call uncertain. The germline V gene encodes CDR1 SGHRS and CDR2 YFSETQ. Between the trimmed V and J ends, which lost 4 bases and 1 base, there was a span of 6 bases. This CDR3 has 14 amino acids. The CDR3 sequence is CASSPESGANVLTF. The CDR3 DNA sequence: TGCGCCAGCAGCCCGGAGTCTGGGGCCAACGTCCTGACTTTC.